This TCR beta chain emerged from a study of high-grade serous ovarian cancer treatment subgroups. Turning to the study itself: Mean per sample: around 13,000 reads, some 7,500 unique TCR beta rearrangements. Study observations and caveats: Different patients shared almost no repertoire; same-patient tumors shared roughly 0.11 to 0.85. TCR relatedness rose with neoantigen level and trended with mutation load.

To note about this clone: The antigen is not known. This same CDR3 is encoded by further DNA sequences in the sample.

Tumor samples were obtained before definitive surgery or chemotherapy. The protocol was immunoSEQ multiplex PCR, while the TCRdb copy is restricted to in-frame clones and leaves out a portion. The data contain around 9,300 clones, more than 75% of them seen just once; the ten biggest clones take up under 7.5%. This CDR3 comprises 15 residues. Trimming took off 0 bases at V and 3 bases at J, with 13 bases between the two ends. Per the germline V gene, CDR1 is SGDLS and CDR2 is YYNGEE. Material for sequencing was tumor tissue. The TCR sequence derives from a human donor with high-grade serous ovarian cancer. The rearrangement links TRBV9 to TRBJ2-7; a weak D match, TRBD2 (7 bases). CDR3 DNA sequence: TGTGCCAGCAGCGTAGGGGGAGGGGGAAGCTACGAGCAGTACTTC. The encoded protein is CASSVGGGGSYEQYF.